This TCR beta chain was captured in a study of metastatic and nonmetastatic thyroid tumors. About the research overall: Repertoires from blood and tumor or nodule tissue of malignant and benign thyroid patients were compared.

All patients were treatment-naive before thyroid surgery. Study observations and caveats: Versus benign nodules, malignant thyroid tumors reportedly had significantly higher TCR beta diversity, in blood and tumor.

V was shortened by 0 bases and J by 7 bases, with 5 bases between the two germline ends. The CDR3 is 11 residues long. From germline, CDR1 is DFQATT and CDR2 SNEGSKA (reference sequence). TCRdb re-called clones from the PCR reads using MiXCR. The data show 15,000 or so clones, 31% seen once. This clone came up many times. What it binds is unknown. The receptor was derived from a female donor with papillary thyroid cancer or a benign thyroid nodule (not recorded which). Some clones in this sample may be carry-over from other donors' samples. The specimen sequenced was blood. V and J are TRBV20-1 and TRBJ2-3; D is unresolved. For the CDR3, the DNA is TGCAGTGCTAGAGATCAAAATACGCAGTATTTT. This codes for CSARDQNTQYF.